The entry that follows covers one T cell receptor (beta chain) sequence. The data derive from a study of blood T cell repertoires in COVID-19. Whole-study context: Sample material is recorded as cDNA or gDNA derived from T cells, B-cell-depleted T cells, or PBMCs.

Those who participated ranged in age from roughly 18 to 89 years and resided in 20 to 30 US areas. Each recovered donor of Cohort 3 presented with two negative PCRs, clearance, or symptom resolution. This CDR3 is built from 14 residues. The germline V gene encodes CDR1 SNHLY and CDR2 FYNNEI. Losses at the gene ends were 7 bases for V and 6 bases for J; bases not matched to a gene: 10. Per the study methods: Nucleated cell counts were estimated from reference gene primer amplification. Sequencing was performed with immunoSEQ multiplex PCR; in TCRdb, only in-frame clones are kept and a portion is missing. For V, J and clone size, that table is used; D and trimming come from the DNA. The data hold some 400,000 clones, with about 90% observed a single time.

The TCR sequence derives from a woman aged 25 to 39 who had recovered from COVID-19. The sequenced material came from PBMCs or T cells enriched from blood (not recorded which). The genes are TRBV2 and TRBJ2-7; TRBD1 aligns across 9 bases. The chain's CDR3 is CASTPDRGVGEQYF. CDR3 bases: TGTGCCAGCACCCCCGACAGGGGGGTTGGCGAGCAGTACTTC.